This T cell receptor beta chain was sequenced for a study of blood T cells in healthy people across ages. Regarding the study as a whole: Estimates drawn from one million T cells were deemed to understate diversity. The long-lived group displayed more naive CD4+ cells, plus higher diversity, than the aged donors did.

The second PCR ran roughly 6 to 11 cycles with a sample-barcoded 5' primer and J-beta primers. All cDNA molecules were each tagged by a template-switch adaptor with 12 random nucleotides. TCRdb analysed the 5' RACE reads with MiXCR anew, one entry per CDR3 protein. The table shows approximately 1.5 million distinct CDR3 sequences, with about 35% occurring only once. The CDR3 is 15 amino acids. The V and J ends lost 5 bases and 0 bases, in that order; junction bases with no gene match: 2. CDR1 and CDR2 from the germline V gene are MNHNY and SVGAGI (reference sequence). Regarding this clonotype: No antigen is known for it.

The specimen was blood. The chain carries TRBV6-6 and TRBJ1-5, with TRBD1 identical over 9 bases. The TCR originated in a woman aged 25 to 39 in good health. The CDR3 protein is CASSRDRVSNQPQHF. The DNA for the CDR3 is TGTGCCAGCAGTCGGGACAGGGTTAGCAATCAGCCCCAGCATTTT.